This TCR beta chain originates from a study of cytotoxic CD8 clonotypes in ibrutinib-treated CLL. Study-level information: Partial responses totalled about 24 and complete responses 2; after median approximately 74 months, approximately 15 remained remitted and roughly twelve progressed.

Sequencing used immunoSEQ multiplex PCR; TCRdb keeps in-frame clones, though not all of them. The sample lists approximately 140,000 clones; 70% to 80% were seen once. Looked up from germline, CDR1 is KGHSH and CDR2 is LQKENI. CDR3 length equals 13 residues. Trimming pared 2 bases from V and 6 bases from J, leaving 9 bases between. Study results and limitations: Private clonotypes, not public ones, expanded at ibrutinib response. An increase in clonality occurred at ibrutinib response, followed by a return toward baseline at progression. Higher circulating CD8+ T-cell counts strongly accompanied higher baseline clonality, above age-matched healthy donors.

Details on this clone: What it binds is unknown.

This specimen consisted of PBMCs, obtained after 12 months of ibrutinib treatment. The rearrangement uses TRBV18 and TRBJ2-3; D is unresolved. The source is a human donor with chronic lymphocytic leukemia. The CDR3 sequence is CASSPVTQDTQYF. For the CDR3, the DNA is TGTGCCAGCTCACCAGTAACCCAGGATACGCAGTATTTT.